Here is one TCR beta chain with its context. Its cognate antigen has yet to be identified. No base-level quality is on record; no much larger clone is a single base apart. These data come from a study of cytomegalovirus exposure and HLA in healthy donors (dated by TCRdb to about 2017). For the wider study: An earlier analysis of roughly 630 of the donors reported approximately 290 Gb of sequence data and around 120 million unique TCR beta sequences from 150 million to 200 million T cells. An early release covering 550 to 700 HLA-typed donors comprised approximately 300 gigabases of sequencing data and around 85 million unique TCR sequences. Of the roughly 400 genotyped donors, 65% to 90% fell in the genetic ancestry cluster associated with self-reported Caucasian donors. The study was designed to test whether signatures of past pathogen exposure could be identified by cataloging public T cell receptors. Using immunosequencing, the study profiled T cell repertoires from 500 to 800 subjects and related those repertoires to cytomegalovirus serostatus. Besides the first cohort of roughly 700 subjects, a separate validation cohort made up of over a hundred different subjects was used. The study combined high-throughput TCR immunosequencing, statistical association of individual TCRs with disease status, and machine learning to predict cytomegalovirus infection status. A later analysis re-examined previously published TCR beta repertoires from 600 to 700 donors and added high-resolution HLA genotyping to investigate patterns of TCR occurrence. In the later analysis, no new phenotypic data were used to find candidate immune exposures; instead, reliance was placed on TCR beta sequences and their occurrence across donors. An earlier analysis of about 600 of the donors used high-throughput TCR beta sequencing to judge whether each TCR beta V gene segment behaved as functional or pseudogenic. Donor age, sex, ethnicity and CMV serostatus were compiled alongside the repertoire data. A later genetic analysis took genome-wide SNP genotypes for 398 of the 666 donors and used that subset as a discovery cohort. Every repertoire in the discovery cohort had been generated on one and the same sequencing platform. HLA typing covered class I and class II loci at four-digit resolution. The number of donors typed differed by locus, with 629-630 for A, B, C, DRB1 and DQB1, more than 500 for DQA1, 606 for DPA1, and 400 to 490 for DPB1. Four to six DR-DQ haplotypes were handled as single units for association and clustering because linkage in the cohort was strong. Among about 370 genotyped donors of the cohort, an average of around 250,000 unique TCR beta nucleotide sequences was sequenced per donor, of which roughly 17% were non-productive.

What the study reported, not specific to this receptor: Three of the identified cytomegalovirus-associated TCR beta chains were confirmed in vitro to be specific for cytomegalovirus antigens. A further reported finding was that TCR beta sequences accurately predicted the HLA-A and HLA-B alleles for most subjects in the first cohort. In this cohort, only TCR beta chains were sequenced, and detectable features were limited by the absence of alpha or paired-chain data. Most CMV-associated TCR beta chains appeared to be HLA-restricted in a later analysis, and the HLA associations seemed to be driven largely by CMV exposure. The study listed 164 TCR beta chains as associated with cytomegalovirus. A cluster of highly shared sequence variants was judged likely to represent a technical artifact of the sequencing pipeline. Because counts were too low, fewer than 20 rarely observed V segments, including chromosome 9 orphons, were excluded from the earlier analysis of some 590 of the donors. Linkage disequilibrium might explain the correlated functional status among segregating V segments, but an unknown experimental factor could not be excluded. While some public TCRs were present in many individuals, most TCR sequences turned up only very rarely across donors. Because some donors lacked HLA typing at each locus, the association tests relied only on the typed subset. For the cohort, immune exposure information was limited to CMV serostatus. Some IMGT-functional V segments, including TRBV6-2 and TRBV6-3, could not be distinguished by the 87-base-pair reads and were therefore excluded. When HLA alleles, especially DR and DQ, strongly co-occurred, attributing TCR associations to individual alleles was difficult. In a later analysis, HLA-associated TCR beta chains showed more clonal expansion and lower generation probabilities than non-associated chains that were equally common. V-gene and J-gene trimming of TCR beta chains was associated with a missense DCLRE1C variant in a later genetic analysis, and the association was replicated in an independent cohort. Compared with the approximately 710-donor mean, donors in an Asian-associated ancestry cluster had fewer N-insertions in productive TCRs, according to a later genetic analysis. Presence/absence analyses assumed roughly uniform sequencing depth across donors, an assumption that may not hold. A later analysis associated 15,000 to 20,000 TCR beta sequences with specific HLA alleles at a false discovery rate of 0.05. The authors suggested that the approach could potentially be extended to other disease states and immunological phenotypes. In a later analysis, TCR association rates were found to vary across HLA loci, with the most associated TCRs seen for DRB1 alleles and the fewest for HLA-C alleles. An earlier analysis of approximately 530 of the donors showed that most TCR beta V segments appeared in productive rearrangements either about 87% or about 30% of the time, which broadly matched IMGT annotations. The classifier was reported to diagnose cytomegalovirus status with high specificity and sensitivity in both the original cohort and the validation cohort. A later analysis reported that several top co-occurrence clusters appeared linked to parvovirus B19, influenza, CMV and Epstein-Barr virus.

Libraries were made using the immunoSEQ multiplex PCR assay. For the multiplex PCR, a mixture combining 60 forward primers for TCR Vbeta segments and 13 reverse primers for TCR Jbeta segments was used. The CDR3 region of rearranged TCR beta genes was amplified from genomic DNA with a multiplex PCR assay. The amplified TCR beta libraries were sequenced on the Illumina HiSeq System as 87-base-pair reads. As for how the authors treated the data: Across the 670 or so repertoires, a later analysis counted tens of millions of unique TCR beta chains, around 10 million of which were shared by at least two donors. A nearest-neighbor algorithm error-corrected the raw reads and collapsed the reads into unique sequences, merging closely related sequences to remove PCR and sequencing errors. V, D and J gene segments were assigned by aligning CDR3 sequences to IMGT reference sequences. Each retained sequence needed at least a six-nucleotide match to both a V gene segment and a J gene segment. A rearrangement was called productive if the CDR3 had no stop codons and remained in frame with V and J, and every other rearrangement was called non-productive. CDR3 was defined by IMGT convention, running from the second conserved V-encoded cysteine to the conserved J-encoded phenylalanine. Sequences without an unambiguous match to a single V gene segment were excluded from the earlier analysis of a few hundred of the donors. An earlier analysis of under 750 of the donors called V segments functional above 56.7% productive rearrangements and segregating when the between-donor standard deviation exceeded 5%. A statistical classification framework was built for diagnosing cytomegalovirus status from the catalog of TCR beta chain sequences. In a later analysis, V and J genes were assigned by comparing TCR nucleotide sequences against IMGT/GENE-DB human TR gene sequences. Using the TCRdist pipeline, a later analysis assigned CDR3 sequences along with most-parsimonious VDJ recombination scenarios. In a later analysis, every TCR beta chain was defined by the combination of its CDR3 amino acid sequence and its V-gene family, and reads without a unique V-gene family were dropped. A later analysis removed 592 highly shared, low-generation-probability nucleotide sequences to deal with suspected cross-contamination and a sequencing artifact. In a later analysis, a clonal expansion index for each public chain was calculated from normalized within-repertoire ranks of inferred template counts. In a later analysis, generation probabilities were computed with a VDJ recombination model fitted to out-of-frame rearrangements, and the resulting probabilities were checked against IGoR. In a later analysis, hypergeometric tests were used to score TCR-TCR, TCR-HLA and TCR-CMV co-occurrence, with a repertoire-size bias correction applied to TCR pairs. A later analysis estimated false discovery rates by permuting HLA or CMV assignments 20 times. In a later analysis, co-occurring TCRs were grouped using DBSCAN, and TCRdist sequence similarity was added for clustering within HLA-allele-positive subsets. Repertoires with fewer than 30,000 or more than 120,000 public chains were left out of co-occurrence clustering, as were a handful of repertoires with anomalous nucleotide sharing. TCRdb took over this immuneACCESS table, retaining in-frame rearrangements with V and J assigned. Such tables are incomplete; in checked studies, under half of the missing clones stem from an unresolved V gene, and the remainder is unexplained. From that table come the V and J calls and clone size; the DNA was used to work out D and trimming. The table for this sample lists more than 85,000 clones; over 60% of them were counted only once. Of the sample, more than 9.5% is held by the ten largest clones.

Compared with germline, V lacks 2 bases and J lacks 9 bases; bases without a gene match: 6. Inclusive of the bounding cysteine and phenylalanine, the CDR3 is 15 residues long. Only the CDR3 portion is preserved as DNA: 45 bases, with reading frame beginning at the first base. The germline V gene provides CDR1 MDHEN and CDR2 SYDVKM. The cohort consisted of 650 to 700 healthy bone marrow donors. All cohort members were sampled while nominally healthy, although unrecorded immune exposures were likely present. The donor was CMV seropositive and belonged to the group of 250 to 300 seropositive cohort members. Every donor gave a peripheral blood sample, and the peripheral blood mononuclear cells from that sample were used for TCR beta sequencing. The Qiagen DNeasy Blood Extraction Kit was used to extract genomic DNA from the blood cell samples.

The receptor was derived from a male donor in good health and CMV-seropositive. The sequence joins TRBV28 to TRBJ2-1; 11 central nucleotides agree with TRBD2. The sample taken for sequencing was PBMCs. The CDR3 corresponds to CASSLIAGGPGEQFF. In nucleotide form, the sequence is TGTGCCAGCAGTTTAATAGCGGGAGGGCCTGGTGAGCAGTTCTTC. The CDR3, completed at both ends by the reference TRBV28 and TRBJ2-1 genes, gives the full variable domain DVKVTQSSRYLVKRTGEKVFLECVQDMDHENMFWYRQDPGLGLRLIYFSYDVKMKEKGDIPEGYSVSREKKERFSLILESASTNQTSMYLCASSLIAGGPGEQFFGPGTRLTVL.